What follows is one TCR beta chain and its context. The antigen it recognizes is unknown. No per-base quality is available; no much larger clone lies one base away. From the cysteine through the phenylalanine, the CDR3 covers 15 amino acids. Only the CDR3 DNA is retained, 45 bases long and in frame from the first base. Sequences LGHDT (CDR1) and YNNKEL (CDR2) are obtained from the germline V gene (reference sequence). V is cut by 0 bases and J by 7 bases, and the space between the germline ends is 15 bases. The data were obtained in a study of vaccination effects on CD4 cells after COVID-19 (dated by TCRdb to between 2021 and 2024). For the study in its entirety: Each participant received two doses of an mRNA SARS-CoV-2 vaccine, either BNT162b2 or mRNA-1273. Pre-vaccine samples were collected from two convalescent patients 16 days and one week before the first dose, corresponding to 142 and 148 days after COVID-19 diagnosis. The study compared SARS-CoV-2 spike-specific CD4+ TCR repertoires before and after mRNA vaccination in COVID-19 convalescent patients and infection-naive vaccine recipients. A total of 10 COVID-19 convalescent patients and a few SARS-CoV-2-naive healthy vaccine recipients were included in the full study. In the study, cultures from other donors were sequenced using the Oncomine TCR Beta short-read assay on an Illumina iSeq 100.

General findings and caveats noted by the study authors: Limitations of the study were the small number of convalescent patients and the absence of early post-infection timepoints. Clones induced by infection and clones induced by vaccination both contracted markedly at late timepoints after vaccination, which fits with T cell responses waning over time. Among convalescent patients, the spike-reactive repertoire after vaccination was made up mainly of new vaccine-induced clones that were largely distinct from the clones induced by infection.

In the ViraFEST assay, PBMC were stimulated with viral peptide pools, and TCR sequencing was then used to find antigen-specific CD4+ T cell clonotypes based on their expansion. After 10 days of culture, CD4+ T cells were isolated with the EasySep CD4+ T cell isolation kit. Convalescent patients had PCR-confirmed SARS-CoV-2 infection between March and December 2020, before Alpha, Beta and Delta variants emerged in the United States. Over 1.5 million PBMC per well were cultured with about 9.6 ug/ml peptides in IMDM containing around 5.3% human AB serum, approximately 10 IU/ml IL-2 and gentamicin. Half of the culture medium was replaced with fresh IL-2-containing medium on days 3 and 7. Unless noted otherwise, every peptide stimulation condition was grown in triplicate wells. Using Ficoll-Paque Plus gradient centrifugation, PBMC were separated from whole blood and then either used fresh or cryopreserved at -140C. Genomic DNA was extracted from cultured CD4+ T cells with the QIAamp micro DNA kit.

Library preparation was by the immunoSEQ multiplex PCR assay. DNA from the CD4+ T cells that had been cultured and isolated underwent TCR beta CDR3 sequencing. The study's processing was this. Non-productive TCR sequences were removed, reads were trimmed to the CDR3 region, and CDR3s of at least 7 amino acids were retained. Antigen-specific clonotypes were identified using the MANAFEST web app by comparison of expansion in peptide wells against reference cultures. Positive clones required FDR<0.05 expansion versus reference and all other wells, odds ratio above 5, and frequency above 0.1% in two replicate wells. A clonotype was called cross-reactive if it was significantly expanded both in SARS-CoV-2 spike wells and in at least one common cold coronavirus spike condition. CDR3 similarity was assessed by Levenshtein distance using the stringdist R package, and unrooted trees were constructed with ape in R 3.6.1. Here the immuneACCESS table is served through TCRdb, limited to in-frame sequences with V and J called. Missing clones are a known gap in these copies; in checked studies unresolved V genes cover under half, and the rest lacks a known reason. D and trimming come from the DNA, and the V and J calls and clone size come from that table. This sample holds 35,000 to 55,000 clones; 65% to 70% were observed only once. Clones ranked in the top ten supply more than 30% of the sample.

Recombination joined TRBV3-1 (or the pseudogene TRBV3-2) with TRBJ1-2; D gene: possibly TRBD1, on 6 matching bases. Specimen: CD4+ T cells from PBMCs cultured with a peptide pool, collected before COVID-19 vaccination. This sequence was found in a human donor who had a prior SARS-CoV-2 infection. The CDR3 here reads CASSQDLQGTGGYTF. The DNA is as follows: TGTGCCAGCAGCCAAGATCTCCAGGGGACGGGTGGCTACACCTTC.